This is a list of T cell receptor beta chains from one sample in a study of blood T cell repertoires in COVID-19. Sequenced by immunoSEQ multiplex PCR; TCRdb stores in-frame clones only, minus some. The sample lists 100,000 to 150,000 clones; 85% to 90% were seen once. Sequences were obtained from peripheral blood. Source of these receptors: a man aged 60 to 69 with COVID-19, enrolled during active disease. Both conserved end residues are part of each CDR3. A D gene is named only where the DNA matches it firmly. Clone size is stated in some rows and not others, as once, few, many or a class when expanded.

-	TRBV19	TRBJ1-5	once	TGTGCCAGTAGTCCCACCGGGGGAATGGGCAATCAGCCCCAGCATTTT	CASSPTGGMGNQPQHF
-	TRBV9	TRBJ2-2	once	TGTGCCAGCAGCGTAGTTCTCGGGGAGCTGTTTTTT	CASSVVLGELFF
TRBD1	TRBV3-1/TRBV3-2	TRBJ2-7	-	TGTGCCAGCAGCCAAAAATACAGGGGCGAGCAGTACTTC	CASSQKYRGEQYF
-	TRBV10-3	TRBJ2-1	-	TGTGCCATCAGTGAGTACCAGGATCTCAATGAGCAGTTCTTC	CAISEYQDLNEQFF
-	TRBV5-1	TRBJ1-3	-	TGCGCCAGCAGCTTGGGTCAGGACTCTGGAAACACCATATATTTT	CASSLGQDSGNTIYF
TRBD1	TRBV10-2	TRBJ2-7	-	TGCGCCAGCAGCGGGACAGGGATCGAGCAGTACTTC	CASSGTGIEQYF
TRBD2	TRBV11-3	TRBJ2-2	-	TGTGCCAGCAGCTCAGGGAGGGTGAACACCGGGGAGCTGTTTTTT	CASSSGRVNTGELFF
-	TRBV18	TRBJ1-3	-	TGTGCCAGCTCACCAGGAGGACGCATCTCTGGAAACACCATATATTTT	CASSPGGRISGNTIYF
TRBD1	TRBV7-2	TRBJ1-1	-	TGTGCCAGCAGCTCCCCCCCCGGGACAGCCCGTGAAGCTTTCTTT	CASSSPPGTAREAFF
TRBD1	TRBV3-1/TRBV3-2	TRBJ1-5	few	TGTGCCAGCAGCCAAGCGGGGACAGGGGGAAACCAGCCCCAGCATTTT	CASSQAGTGGNQPQHF
-	TRBV3-1/TRBV3-2	TRBJ1-4	once	TGTGCCAGCAGCCAAGCCCTTGAAAAACTGTTTTTT	CASSQALEKLFF
TRBD1	TRBV6-5	TRBJ1-4	-	TGTGCCAGCTCTAAGACAGGGGTCTCTGAAAAACTGTTTTTT	CASSKTGVSEKLFF
TRBD1	TRBV2	TRBJ1-5	few	TGTGCCAGCAGACCGACAGGGCTCAGCAATCAGCCCCAGCATTTT	CASRPTGLSNQPQHF
-	TRBV6-5	TRBJ2-7	once	TGTGCCAGCATCTCGGGCCGGGGAGGTTACGAGCAGTACTTC	CASISGRGGYEQYF
TRBD1	TRBV14	TRBJ1-4	-	TGTGCCAGCAGCGGGAGACAGGGGCAAAAACTGTTTTTT	CASSGRQGQKLFF
TRBD1	TRBV9	TRBJ1-6	-	TGTGCCAGCAGCGTTGGACAGGGGGTTACCAATTCACCCCTCCACTTT	CASSVGQGVTNSPLHF
TRBD1	TRBV27	TRBJ1-2	-	TGTGCCAGCAGTACCGGACAGGGATTAAGCTATGGCTACACCTTC	CASSTGQGLSYGYTF
-	TRBV12-2	TRBJ2-7	-	TGTGCAAGTCGCTTAGTTTCCGGGAAGAGAGTTTGCGAGCAGTACTTC	CASRLVSGKRVCEQYF
-	TRBV5-4	TRBJ1-1	-	TGTGCCAGCAGCTTAGATACAGGGCGGACTGAAGCTTTCTTT	CASSLDTGRTEAFF
-	TRBV21-1	TRBJ2-7	-	TGTGCCAGCAGCAAAGGGGACAGGGGAGGGTACGAGCAGTACTTC	CASSKGDRGGYEQYF
-	TRBV9	TRBJ2-2	-	TGTGCCAGCAGCGTAAGGGGGACCGGGGAGCTGTTTTTT	CASSVRGTGELFF
TRBD1	TRBV11-1	TRBJ1-6	-	TGTGCCAGCAGCTGGGGACAGGGGATTTCACCCCTCCACTTT	CASSWGQGISPLHF
TRBD1	TRBV7-9	TRBJ1-2	-	TGTGCCAGCAGCTTATCCACAGGGGATGGCTACACCTTC	CASSLSTGDGYTF